This TCR beta chain is from a study of blood T cell repertoires in COVID-19. As for the study in general: PBMCs, B-cell-depleted T cells, or T cells were the source of the cDNA or gDNA that made up the material.

This clone has only one observation. The germline V and J ends were trimmed by 0 bases and 2 bases, with 8 bases remaining between them. Germline V gene lookup returns CDR1 SGDLS and CDR2 YYNGEE. The CDR3 length is 14 residues. Some clones are missing from TCRdb's copy, which holds only in-frame ones; the method was immunoSEQ multiplex PCR. The sample consists of roughly 70,000 clones, approximately 89% of them appearing once. This chain uses TRBV9 with TRBJ1-2; no firm D call. The TCR sequence derives from a man aged 45-60 years with COVID-19, enrolled during active disease. The specimen was peripheral blood. The CDR3 DNA follows: TGTGCCAGCAGCGTAGGACACCTAAACTATGGCTACACCTTC. It encodes CASSVGHLNYGYTF.